This TCR beta chain was sequenced for a study of radiotherapy plus CTLA-4 blockade in lung cancer. Study information: Objective response was observed in around a sixth of patients, and disease control in roughly 30%.

The data were produced by immunoSEQ multiplex PCR, yet TCRdb's version contains in-frame clones alone and is incomplete. The profile shows about 94,000 clones, roughly 80% of them singletons. The CDR3 length is 14 residues. V was clipped by 7 bases and J by 5 bases, with 15 bases between them. From germline, CDR1 is LNHDA and CDR2 SQIVND (reference sequence). The sample consisted of peripheral blood, taken from a patient treated with radiotherapy plus ipilimumab. The clonotype was recovered from a human donor with non-small cell lung cancer that progressed on radiotherapy plus ipilimumab. The V gene is TRBV19, the J gene TRBJ1-5; D gene unclear. CDR3 DNA: TGTGCCAGTACCGTAATGGCAGACTATCAGCCCCAGCATTTT. This codes for CASTVMADYQPQHF.